This passage covers 30 T cell receptor beta chains from one sample sequenced in a study of blood T cells in healthy people across ages. Using a J-beta primer mix together with a sample-barcoded 5' primer, a second PCR was run for 7 to 11 cycles. TCRdb reprocessed the 5' RACE reads via MiXCR and lists one record per CDR3 protein. The sample has more than 750,000 distinct CDR3 sequences, 25% to 30% seen once. The same sample was also studied in work on T cells of mothers and their children.

The source material was blood. The receptors originated from a woman between 40 and 55 years old in good health.

The V gene is TRBV20-1, the J gene TRBJ1-2; 9 bases are shared with TRBD1. The CDR3 has 13 residues. J gave up 4 bases and V 4 bases, and 4 bases lay outside the gene matches. Germline-derived CDR1 and CDR2 are DFQATT and SNEGSKA (reference sequence). CDR3 bases: TGCAGTGCTAAAAAGACAGGGGGCTATGGCTACACCTTC. Encoded protein: CSAKKTGGYGYTF.

This clonotype was seen just once. The genes are TRBV6-5 and TRBJ2-1; D unresolved. Trimming shortened V by 2 bases and J by 2 bases, and 7 bases separated the two germline ends. The CDR3 loop spans 14 amino acids. Germline-derived CDR1 and CDR2 are MNHEY and SVGAGI. CDR3 region: CASSYGYPYNEQFF. The DNA of the CDR3 is TGTGCCAGCAGTTACGGCTACCCCTACAATGAGCAGTTCTTC.

This clonotype has a handful of counts. This chain uses TRBV20-1 with TRBJ1-2; unclear D gene. Per the germline V gene, CDR1 is DFQATT and CDR2 is SNEGSKA (reference sequence). The CDR3 loop spans 14 amino acids. Trimming took 0 bases from V and 10 from J, leaving 18 bases between them. CDR3 amino acids: CSARDLNVTGSYTF. Here the CDR3 DNA reads TGCAGTGCTAGAGATCTTAACGTAACGGGCTCCTACACCTTC.

The V and J genes are TRBV6-1 and TRBJ1-5, with unresolved D. The CDR3 totals 13 residues. CDR1 is MNHNS and CDR2 is SASEGT in the germline V gene. Deletions cut 4 bases from V and 4 bases from J, with 8 bases between. CDR3 residues: CASSGRKNQPQHF. DNA for the CDR3: TGTGCCAGCAGTGGGCGGAAAAATCAGCCCCAGCATTTT.

The table lists this clonotype with many counts. The chain employs TRBV4-1 and TRBJ1-1, with D possibly matching TRBD1 (5 bases). V shed 0 bases and J shed 6 bases, with 14 bases lying between them. The CDR3 runs to 15 residues. The germline CDR1 and CDR2 sequences are MGHRA and YSYEKL. The CDR3, as DNA: TGCGCCAGCAGCCAAGATTCAGACCCCAGGGCTGAAGCTTTCTTT. Translated, it gives CASSQDSDPRAEAFF.

The gene calls are TRBV6-2 or TRBV6-3 and TRBJ2-1; 7 bases are shared with TRBD2. CDR3 length equals 17 residues. The V and J ends lost 0 bases and 5 bases, in that order; junction bases with no gene match: 10. Germline CDR1 reads MNHEY; CDR2 reads SVGEGT. The CDR3 loop reads CASSYSASGTIHNEQFF. In DNA form, the CDR3 reads TGTGCCAGCAGTTACTCGGCTAGCGGAACGATCCACAATGAGCAGTTCTTC.

At least ten counts were recorded for this clonotype. V usage is TRBV6-1 and J usage is TRBJ2-1; 7 nucleotides line up with TRBD1. Germline CDR1 and CDR2: MNHNS and SASEGT. The CDR3 is made up of 13 amino acids. With 8 bases clipped from V and 4 bases from J, the junction kept 5 bases outside the gene matches. The CDR3 coding sequence is TGTGCCAGCCGCTGGGGACAGTACAATGAGCAGTTCTTC. It yields the protein CASRWGQYNEQFF.

In this sample, this clonotype is medium-sized. The chain couples TRBV28 to TRBJ2-5; D assignment may be TRBD1 or TRBD2 (5 bases each). The DNA matches TRBJ2-3 better at its end, which makes the J call doubtful. The CDR3 totals 15 residues. Germline assignment: CDR1 MDHEN and CDR2 SYDVKM. The CDR3, as DNA: TGTGCCAGCTGTCAAGGGACGCCTGGCACAGATACGCAGTATTTT. Translation: CASCQGTPGTDTQYF.

The genes are TRBV2 and TRBJ2-3; D not resolved. This CDR3 comprises 15 residues. Trimming took 9 bases from V and 2 from J, leaving 18 bases between them. Germline V CDR1 and CDR2: SNHLY, FYNNEI. The CDR3 loop is CASKPENGHTDTQYF. The CDR3 DNA sequence: TGTGCCAGTAAGCCTGAGAATGGGCACACAGATACGCAGTATTTT.

Comments on this clonotype: This could be a read error, since a much larger clone is one nucleotide away. The chain has TRBV20-1 and TRBJ1-2; the match to TRBD1 covers 9 bases. The length of the CDR3 is 18 residues. In germline, CDR1 is DFQATT, CDR2 SNEGSKA (reference sequence). CDR3 in DNA: TGCAGTGCTAGAGTACTACCGGGACAGGGATTCAGATCCTATGACTACACCTTC. Amino acid sequence: CSARVLPGQGFRSYDYTF.

This clonotype showed up just a few times. This rearrangement joins TRBV6-5 to TRBJ1-2; 7 bases line up with TRBD1. This CDR3 comprises 16 residues. Trimming took 2 bases from V and 6 from J; bases not matched to a gene: 12. Germline loops: CDR1 MNHEY, CDR2 SVGAGI. This CDR3 is CASSYLFKTGTDGYTF. The DNA for the CDR3 is TGTGCCAGCAGTTACCTCTTCAAGACAGGGACGGATGGCTACACCTTC.

This clonotype was detected a few times. This rearrangement joins TRBV6-1 to TRBJ2-2, with no clear D. Germline V lookup: CDR1 MNHNS, CDR2 SASEGT. Between the trimmed V and J ends, which lost 2 bases and 4 bases, there was a span of 8 bases. The CDR3 spans 14 residues. CDR3: CASSERRLTGELFF. In nucleotides, the CDR3 is TGTGCCAGCAGTGAACGGCGGCTCACCGGGGAGCTGTTTTTT.

The sample holds a few counts of this clonotype. DNA of the CDR3: TGCAGTGCTCCTCTCACAGGGGGTACCCCATGGGAGCAGTTCTTC. It is translated as CSAPLTGGTPWEQFF. V and J are TRBV20-1 and TRBJ2-1; TRBD1 matches at 8 bases. Germline CDR1 reads DFQATT; CDR2 reads SNEGSKA (reference sequence). V was clipped by 5 bases and J by 10 bases; unmatched bases: 16. The CDR3 contains 15 residues.

This clonotype has more than one count but fewer than ten. The rearrangement joins TRBV4-1 to TRBJ2-7; D call uncertain. Trimming cost V 1 base and J 5 bases, with 12 bases left between them. The CDR3 length is 14 residues. CDR1 and CDR2 from the germline V gene are MGHRA and YSYEKL. The CDR3 DNA follows: TGCGCCAGCAGCCAAGGGACCGGCGCAAACGAGCAGTACTTC. Its translation is CASSQGTGANEQYF.

In its sample, this clonotype was seen many times. The genes are TRBV4-3 and TRBJ2-7; 8 bases fit TRBD1. The V and J ends lost 0 bases and 4 bases, in that order; junction bases with no gene match: 8. CDR1 and CDR2 from the germline V gene are LGHNA and YSLEER. This CDR3 is built from 16 residues. The CDR3 is CASSQDVDDRGYEQYF. The CDR3, as DNA: TGCGCCAGCAGCCAAGATGTTGACGACAGGGGATACGAGCAGTACTTC.

This clonotype was picked up a small number of times. This chain joins TRBV18 and TRBJ2-5; TRBD1 matches at 7 bases. Germline V CDR1 and CDR2: KGHSH, LQKENI. With 2 bases clipped from V and 1 base from J, the junction kept 7 bases outside the gene matches. The CDR3 consists of 16 residues. CDR3 amino acids: CASSPRTGRGQETQYF. The CDR3 bases are TGTGCCAGCTCACCAAGGACAGGACGGGGCCAAGAGACCCAGTACTTC. Filled out from reference TRBV18 and TRBJ2-5, the complete variable domain reads NAGVMQNPRHLVRRRGQEARLRCSPMKGHSHVYWYRQLPEEGLKFMVYLQKENIIDESGMPKERFSAEFPKEGPSILRIQQVVRGDSAAYFCASSPRTGRGQETQYFGPGTRLLVL.

In the case of this clonotype: Relative to the germline gene, one junction end is altered; a read error may explain this. V and J are TRBV27 and TRBJ1-6, with D possibly matching TRBD1 (6 bases). Looked up from germline, CDR1 is MNHEY and CDR2 is SMNVEV (reference sequence). This CDR3 has 12 amino acids. The CDR3 is CATQGYNSPLYF. CDR3 bases: TGTGCCACCCAGGGGTATAATTCACCCCTCTACTTT.

This clonotype was seen many times. The chain joins TRBV7-8 to TRBJ1-5; D remains ambiguous. Germline loops: CDR1 SGHVS, CDR2 FQNEAQ. The V end was cut by 5 bases, the J end by 8 bases, with 10 bases between. This CDR3 contains 12 residues. This chain's CDR3 is CASSLYREPQHF. DNA for the CDR3: TGTGCCAGCAGCCTCTACAGAGAGCCCCAGCATTTT.

V usage is TRBV7-2 and J usage is TRBJ1-2; a possible D gene is TRBD1 (5 bases). Trimming removed 4 bases at V and 5 bases at J, with 17 bases between. This CDR3 region has 15 residues. Germline values: CDR1 SGHTA, CDR2 FQGNSA. CDR3 loop: CASSSRDLGEYGYTF. The CDR3 nucleotides are TGTGCCAGCAGCTCCCGGGACTTAGGAGAGTATGGCTACACCTTC.

This clonotype turned up a few times. The chain has TRBV18 and TRBJ2-1, with D possibly being TRBD1 (5 bases). V lost 3 bases and J lost 9, with 12 bases in between. This CDR3 spans 13 amino acids. Germline loops: CDR1 KGHSH, CDR2 LQKENI. The CDR3 DNA reads TGTGCCAGCTCACCTAGGCTAAGGGGTGAGCAGTTCTTC. The encoded protein is CASSPRLRGEQFF. The full variable domain, in which reference TRBV18 and TRBJ2-1 provide the parts outside the CDR3, is NAGVMQNPRHLVRRRGQEARLRCSPMKGHSHVYWYRQLPEEGLKFMVYLQKENIIDESGMPKERFSAEFPKEGPSILRIQQVVRGDSAAYFCASSPRLRGEQFFGPGTRLTVL.

The table lists this clonotype with many counts. The V call is TRBV20-1, the J call TRBJ1-2, with unresolved D. Per the germline V gene, CDR1 is DFQATT and CDR2 is SNEGSKA (reference sequence). The germline V and J ends were trimmed by 2 bases and 2 bases, with 18 bases remaining between them. This CDR3 has 16 amino acids. CDR3 in DNA: TGCAGTGCTAGAAAGGCCCTCGGCCCTCCAAACTATGGCTACACCTTC. Translation gives CSARKALGPPNYGYTF.

Turning to this clonotype: A much larger clone lies one base from this, so it may be a read error. V is TRBV10-3 and J is TRBJ1-5; 7 nucleotides line up with TRBD1. The CDR3 has 15 amino acids. V dropped 10 bases and J dropped 2; count of bases not matched to a gene: 11. Germline assignment: CDR1 ENHRY and CDR2 SYGVKD. CDR3 loop: CATREDRIGNQPQHF. The CDR3 DNA is TGTGCCACGCGCGAGGACAGGATTGGCAATCAGCCCCAGCATTTT.

The chain is built from TRBV28 and TRBJ2-1; D ambiguous. The V and J ends lost 1 base and 9 bases respectively, with 7 bases between them. The CDR3 loop spans 12 amino acids. CDR1 is MDHEN, CDR2 SYDVKM, per germline. CDR3 sequence: CASSLLETEQFF. In DNA, the CDR3 is TGTGCCAGCAGTTTATTAGAAACTGAGCAGTTCTTC.

This chain joins TRBV21-1 and TRBJ1-5. TRBV21-1 is classified as a pseudogene. The CDR3 extends over 17 amino acids. The CDR3 region is CASSKTLHSPSNQPQHF. DNA for the CDR3: TGTGCCAGCAGCAAAACCCTACACAGTCCTAGCAATCAGCCCCAGCATTTT.

The chain recombines TRBV4-2 with TRBJ2-5; 9 positions match TRBD2. J was trimmed by 4 bases and V by 4 bases; bases with no gene match: 7. CDR3 size: 15 residues. Per the germline V gene, CDR1 is LGHNA and CDR2 is YNFKEQ. Written as DNA, the CDR3 is TGTGCCAGCAGCCGGGCGGGGGGGGCCGGAGAGACCCAGTACTTC. Protein: CASSRAGGAGETQYF.

A few counts support this clonotype. A much more abundant neighbour one base away suggests this may be a read error. J is TRBJ1-2 and V is TRBV5-1; TRBD1 might be the D (5 bases). This CDR3 is 13 amino acids long. V was pared by 4 bases and J by 5 bases, with 12 bases between. Germline V gene data show CDR1 as SGHRS and CDR2 as YFSETQ. Written as DNA, the CDR3 is TGCGCCAGCAGCCCCGGGGCTCTTTATGGCTACACCTTC. Amino acids: CASSPGALYGYTF.

This chain links TRBV5-1 with TRBJ1-1; D possibly corresponds to TRBD1 (5 bases). Looked up from germline, CDR1 is SGHRS and CDR2 is YFSETQ. CDR3 length: 14 amino acids. Trimming took off 7 bases at V and 3 bases at J, with 16 bases between the two ends. The CDR3 spells CASSLGWGDTEAFF. The CDR3 nucleotides are TGCGCCAGCTCCTTGGGCTGGGGGGACACTGAAGCTTTCTTT.

This clonotype was observed a handful of times. The rearrangement links TRBV11-2 to TRBJ2-3, with D unresolved. The CDR3 is 13 amino acids. In germline, CDR1 is SGHAT, CDR2 FQNNGV. Trimming cost V 1 base and J 10 bases, with 12 bases left between them. The CDR3 reads CASSLGGSQAQYF. In nucleotides, the CDR3 is TGTGCCAGCAGCTTAGGAGGAAGCCAGGCGCAGTATTTT.

This clonotype was counted many times. This rearrangement joins TRBV14 to TRBJ2-7; 12 nucleotides align to TRBD1. There are 16 residues in the CDR3. Germline CDR1 is SGHDN and CDR2 is FVKESK. Trimming removed 4 bases from V and 4 bases from J; junction bases left unmatched: 8. CDR3 amino acids: CASSPQPGQGAYEQYF. The CDR3 DNA sequence: TGTGCCAGCAGCCCACAACCGGGACAGGGGGCGTACGAGCAGTACTTC.

This clonotype was counted only a few times. A read error is possible here, since a much larger clone lies one base away. The chain couples TRBV4-1 to TRBJ2-7; 8 bases align to TRBD2. J lost 4 bases, V lost 3 bases, and 8 bases had no gene match. Germline CDR1 MGHRA, CDR2 YSYEKL. The CDR3 has 15 residues. The CDR3 spells CASSQARGGWYEQYF. In DNA, the CDR3 is TGCGCCAGCAGCCAGGCCCGGGGGGGCTGGTACGAGCAGTACTTC.